What follows are 21 T cell receptor beta chains derived from one specimen sequenced in a study of tumor-infiltrating lymphocytes in glioblastoma multiforme. Multiple V-beta primers and a C-beta primer amplified TCRB from RNA. TCRdb processed the multiplex PCR reads anew with MiXCR; each CDR3 protein has one entry. The repertoire consists of about 11,000 distinct CDR3 sequences, with roughly 71% occurring once and the leading ten covering 30% to 45%. The specimen sequenced was brain tumor tissue. These receptor sequences come from a male donor with glioblastoma.

A remark on this clonotype: An end of the junction differs from the germline gene, which may be a read error. The chain combines TRBV11-2 with TRBJ2-1; 7 bases agree with TRBD1. The CDR3 has 17 amino acids. Germline V gene lookup returns CDR1 SGHAT and CDR2 FQNNGV. The CDR3: CTSSLAVRGPSRNERFF. Written as DNA, the CDR3 is TGTACCAGCAGCTTAGCAGTAAGGGGGCCTTCGCGCAATGAGCGATTCTTC.

Many counts were recorded for this clonotype. The genes are TRBV6-1 and TRBJ2-7; D is tentatively TRBD1 or TRBD2 (5 bases each). The CDR3 is 14 amino acids. Germline V lookup: CDR1 MNHNS, CDR2 SASEGT. The V gene lost 6 bases and the J gene lost 2 bases, with 14 bases spanning the gap. CDR3 in amino acids: CASSGTDPAYEQYF. CDR3 DNA sequence: TGTGCCAGCAGCGGGACGGACCCGGCCTACGAGCAGTACTTC.

This clonotype was counted a single time. An end of the junction does not agree with germline; a read error may underlie this. The V gene is TRBV5-1, the J gene TRBJ1-1; TRBD1 might be the D (5 bases). The CDR3 contains 17 residues. Germline CDR1 and CDR2: SGHRS and YFSETQ. This CDR3 reads CASSLGPHSGGDTEAFF. For the CDR3, the DNA is TGCGCTAGCAGCTTGGGGCCACATTCGGGAGGAGACACTGAAGCTTTCTTT. Supplemented by reference TRBV5-1 and TRBJ1-1, the full variable domain reads KAGVTQTPRYLIKTRGQQVTLSCSPISGHRSVSWYQQTPGQGLQFLFEYFSETQRNKGNFPGRFSGRQFSNSRSEMNVSTLELGDSALYLCASSLGPHSGGDTEAFFGQGTRLTVV.

V and J are TRBV10-1 and TRBJ2-3; 11 nucleotides line up with TRBD2. There are 16 residues in the CDR3. Losses at the gene ends were 4 bases for V and 2 bases for J; bases not matched to a gene: 5. Germline loops: CDR1 WNHNN, CDR2 SYGVQD (reference sequence). The chain's CDR3 is CASSVASGGTTDTQYF. The CDR3 region has the DNA TGCGCCAGCAGTGTGGCTAGCGGGGGGACCACAGATACGCAGTATTTT.

A few counts support this clonotype. J is TRBJ2-3 and V is TRBV12-3 or TRBV12-4, with D unresolved. V shed 3 bases and J shed 7 bases, with 11 bases lying between them. The CDR3 extends over 13 amino acids. The CDR3 region is CASSLGIRNTQYF. As DNA, the CDR3 is TGTGCCAGCAGTTTGGGGATCCGGAATACGCAGTATTTT.

Points on this clonotype: Mismatch with germline at one junction end may stem from a read error. The chain links TRBV29-1 to TRBJ1-1, with D unresolved. This CDR3 comprises 13 residues. Looked up from germline, CDR1 is SQVTM and CDR2 is ANQGSEA. The CDR3 sequence is CSVEHSGNTKAFF. The CDR3 nucleotides read TGCAGCGTTGAACATTCCGGCAACACTAAAGCTTTCTTT. Together with reference TRBV29-1 and TRBJ1-1, the CDR3 gives the full variable domain: SAVISQKPSRDICQRGTSLTIQCQVDSQVTMMFWYRQQPGQSLTLIATANQGSEATYESGFVIDKFPISRPNLTFSTLTVSNMSPEDSSIYLCSVEHSGNTKAFFGQGTRLTVV.

This clonotype was seen only a few times. Because it lacks the conserved phenylalanine or tryptophan at the end, this CDR3 is likely a read error. Because the CDR3's place on the DNA is in doubt, the DNA is left out and the CDR3 is given as listed by TCRdb. The V and J genes are TRBV6-1 and TRBJ2-3; the table's D call TRBD2 went unverified against the DNA. The CDR3 is made up of 15 amino acids, end residues included. Per germline, CDR1 MNHNS and CDR2 SASEGT. The CDR3 protein is CANLGGTTLADTQNI.

This clonotype has a handful of counts. The V call is TRBV6-1, the J call TRBJ1-5; D not certain. Germline CDR1 reads MNHNS; CDR2 reads SASEGT. This CDR3 is 13 amino acids long. Deletions cut 6 bases from V and 3 bases from J, with 9 bases between. CDR3 coding DNA: TGTGCCAGCAGCCTCAGCCACAATCAGCCCCAGCATTTT. Amino acid sequence: CASSLSHNQPQHF.

Concerning this clonotype: At one of its ends the junction is not consistent with the germline gene, which may arise from a read error. The chain couples TRBV11-2 to TRBJ2-3, with D unresolved. This CDR3 spans 14 amino acids. Germline assignment: CDR1 SGHAT and CDR2 FQNNGV. As DNA, the CDR3 is TGTGCCAGCAGATTAGATTGGCCACCAGATAAGCAGTATTTT. Its translation: CASRLDWPPDKQYF.

This clonotype was seen a few times. V and J are TRBV11-1 and TRBJ2-2; no firm D call. The V end lost 3 bases, the J end lost 3 bases, and 11 bases lay between the germline ends. This CDR3 is 15 amino acids long. The germline gives CDR1 SGHAT, CDR2 FQDESV (reference sequence). CDR3 in amino acids: CASSLMATDTGELFF. The CDR3 DNA follows: TGTGCCAGCAGCTTGATGGCGACGGACACCGGGGAGCTGTTTTTT.

The chain uses TRBV5-5 and TRBJ2-5, with D uncertain. V dropped 4 bases and J dropped 2 bases, with 15 bases sitting between them. Germline CDR1 SGHKS, CDR2 YYEKEE (reference sequence). The CDR3 contains 15 residues. This chain's CDR3 is CASSDGWVIQETQYF. CDR3 sequence (DNA): TGTGCCAGCAGCGATGGTTGGGTTATTCAAGAGACCCAGTACTTC.

The chain uses TRBV11-2 and TRBJ2-5; 8 nucleotides agree with TRBD2. This CDR3 contains 15 residues. CDR1 is SGHAT, CDR2 FQNNGV, per germline. V trimming: 8 bases; J trimming: 2 bases; junction bases outside the gene matches: 10. CDR3 region: CASGIPGGGQETQYF. The CDR3 DNA sequence: TGTGCCAGCGGCATTCCGGGAGGGGGGCAAGAGACCCAGTACTTC. The full variable domain, with the rest looked up from reference TRBV11-2 and TRBJ2-5, is EAGVAQSPRYKIIEKRQSVAFWCNPISGHATLYWYQQILGQGPKLLIQFQNNGVVDDSQLPKDRFSAERLKGVDSTLKIQPAKLEDSAVYLCASGIPGGGQETQYFGPGTRLLVL.

This chain joins TRBV20-1 and TRBJ2-3; weak D call: TRBD2 (5 bases). The CDR3 sequence is 14 residues long. V lost 6 bases, J lost 3 bases, and 16 bases lay in between. Germline V gene sequence: CDR1 DFQATT, CDR2 SNEGSKA (reference sequence). The CDR3 is CSAQTLALTDTQYF. DNA for the CDR3: TGCAGTGCCCAGACCCTAGCTCTAACAGATACGCAGTATTTT.

Notes on this clonotype: At one end, the junction sequence differs from germline, possibly due to a read error. This rearrangement joins TRBV10-3 to TRBJ2-7; perhaps TRBD2 as D (6 bases). Germline CDR1 reads ENHRY; CDR2 reads SYGVKD. This CDR3 has 12 residues. The CDR3: CAISKSGREQHF. The CDR3, as DNA: TGTGCCATCAGTAAGTCGGGACGGGAGCAGCACTTC.

Comments on this clonotype: Germline and junction disagree at one end, which may indicate a read error. The J gene is TRBJ2-1, the V gene TRBV11-2; tentatively, D is TRBD2 (7 bases). Germline lookup yields CDR1 SGHAT and CDR2 FQNNGV. There are 16 residues in the CDR3. The CDR3 spells CASSSPSGGGGNELFF. The CDR3, as DNA: TGTGCCAGCAGCTCCCCGTCTGGCGGGGGCGGCAATGAGCTGTTCTTC.

The V gene is TRBV20-1, the J gene TRBJ2-5; D is perhaps TRBD2 (5 bases). CDR3 length: 11 amino acids. Germline lookup yields CDR1 DFQATT and CDR2 SNEGSKA (reference sequence). Trimming took off 3 bases at V and 6 bases at J, with 8 bases between the two ends. The CDR3: CSASTGKTQYF. The CDR3 bases are TGCAGTGCTAGCACCGGGAAGACCCAGTACTTC.

This clonotype is classed as medium-sized. The J gene is TRBJ2-1, the V gene TRBV20-1; a possible D gene is TRBD2 (5 bases). The CDR3 runs to 16 residues. The germline V gene has CDR1 DFQATT and CDR2 SNEGSKA (reference sequence). Trimming removed 3 bases from V and 8 bases from J, with 23 bases in between. The CDR3 coding sequence is TGCAGTGCTAGCCCCGGGGAACTAATGGGTAACTATGAGCAGTTCTTC. This gives the protein CSASPGELMGNYEQFF.

Remarks on this clonotype: The CDR3 does not close with the conserved phenylalanine or tryptophan, likely indicating a read error. This chain connects TRBV20-1 to TRBJ2-1; D perhaps matches TRBD2 (6 bases). CDR3 length: 13 residues. In germline, CDR1 is DFQATT, CDR2 SNEGSKA (reference sequence). The CDR3 coding sequence is TGCATTGCTCCCAAGGAGGGATCCAATAAGCAGTTCTAC. Translation gives CIAPKEGSNKQFY.

Note on this clonotype: A much larger clone differs by one base, so this may be a read error. V gene TRBV7-3 combines with J gene TRBJ2-3; D ambiguous. The CDR3 consists of 13 residues. Germline CDR1 and CDR2: SGHTA and FQGTGA. CDR3 loop: CASSLDKADTPYF. The DNA of the CDR3 is TGTGCCAGCAGCCTTGACAAAGCAGATACGCCGTATTTT.

Turning to this clonotype: Sequence at one end of the junction differs from germline and may be a read error. CDR3 nucleotide sequence: TGCAGCCTTGCCAGGGACAAAGAATCACACCTCCACTTT. Translating gives CSLARDKESHLHF. The chain is built from TRBV29-1 and TRBJ1-6, with D perhaps TRBD1 (6 bases). Germline values: CDR1 SQVTM, CDR2 ANQGSEA. CDR3 size: 13 residues.

Details on this clonotype: The junction departs from the called germline gene at one end, perhaps through a read error. The V gene is TRBV11-2, the J gene TRBJ2-1; no clear D. Germline-derived CDR1 and CDR2 are SGHAT and FQNNGV. There are 16 residues in the CDR3. CDR3 nucleotide sequence: TGTGCCGGCAGCTTAGGCCCCCCTAGTGTGCACAATGAGCAGTTTTTC. Its translation: CAGSLGPPSVHNEQFF.